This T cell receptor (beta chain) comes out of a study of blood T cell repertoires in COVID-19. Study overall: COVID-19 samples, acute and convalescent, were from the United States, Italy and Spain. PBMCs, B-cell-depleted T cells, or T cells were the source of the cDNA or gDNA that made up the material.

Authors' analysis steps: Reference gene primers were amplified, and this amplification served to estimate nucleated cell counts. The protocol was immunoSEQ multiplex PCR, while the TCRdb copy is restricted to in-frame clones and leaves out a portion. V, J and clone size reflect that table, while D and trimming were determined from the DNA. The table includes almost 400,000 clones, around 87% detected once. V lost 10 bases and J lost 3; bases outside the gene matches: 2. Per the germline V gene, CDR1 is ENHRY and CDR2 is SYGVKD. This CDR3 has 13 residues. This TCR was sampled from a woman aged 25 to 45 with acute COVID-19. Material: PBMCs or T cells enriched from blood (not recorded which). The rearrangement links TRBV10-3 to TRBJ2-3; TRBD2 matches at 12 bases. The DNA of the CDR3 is TGTGCCACCGGACTAGCGGGAACAGATACGCAGTATTTT. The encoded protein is CATGLAGTDTQYF.